The 2 T cell receptor beta chains reported below all come from one sample, sequenced in a study of metastatic and nonmetastatic thyroid tumors. From the PCR reads, TCRdb re-called clones with MiXCR. The table includes 30,000 to 35,000 clones, 21% detected once. Thyroid surgery had not been preceded by any treatment in any patient. The sample was tumor tissue. The receptors were sampled from a male donor with papillary thyroid cancer or a benign thyroid nodule (not recorded which). Some clones in this sample may be carry-over from other donors' samples.

Concerning this clone itself: Relative to the germline gene, one junction end is altered; a read error may explain this. V and J are TRBV27 and TRBJ2-7, with 8 nucleotides matching TRBD2. The germline V gene has CDR1 MNHEY and CDR2 SMNVEV (reference sequence). The CDR3 contains 11 residues. This CDR3 reads CASTGRVEHYF. The CDR3 DNA reads TGTGCCAGCACCGGGAGGGTCGAGCATTACTTC.

The chain uses TRBV20-1 and TRBJ2-1; D remains ambiguous. CDR1 and CDR2 (germline): DFQATT, SNEGSKA (reference sequence). Trimming pared 0 bases from V and 0 bases from J, leaving 9 bases between. CDR3 length: 15 residues. The CDR3 region is CSARDITSSYNEQFF. The CDR3, as DNA: TGCAGTGCTAGAGATATCACGAGCTCCTACAATGAGCAGTTCTTC.